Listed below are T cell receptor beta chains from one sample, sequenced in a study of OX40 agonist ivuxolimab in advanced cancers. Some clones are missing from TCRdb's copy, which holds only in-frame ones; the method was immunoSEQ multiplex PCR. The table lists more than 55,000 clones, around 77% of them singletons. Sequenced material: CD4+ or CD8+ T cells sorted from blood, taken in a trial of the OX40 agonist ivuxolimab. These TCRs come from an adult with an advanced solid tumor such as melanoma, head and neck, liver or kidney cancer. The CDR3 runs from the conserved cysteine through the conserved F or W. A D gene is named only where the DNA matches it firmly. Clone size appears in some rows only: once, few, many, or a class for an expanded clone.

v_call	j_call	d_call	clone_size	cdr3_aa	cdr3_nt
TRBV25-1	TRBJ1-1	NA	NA	CASSRTTPWGVNTEAFF	TGTGCCAGCAGCCGGACCACCCCTTGGGGGGTGAACACTGAAGCTTTCTTT
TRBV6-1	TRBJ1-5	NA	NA	CASSEWGEGRPQHF	TGTGCCAGCAGTGAGTGGGGGGAGGGTCGGCCCCAGCATTTT
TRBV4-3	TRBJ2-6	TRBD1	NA	CASSQEISTGPSDGANVLTF	TGCGCCAGCAGCCAAGAAATTTCGACAGGGCCCTCGGATGGGGCCAACGTCCTGACTTTC
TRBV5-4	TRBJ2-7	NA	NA	CASSLGVSASYEQYF	TGTGCCAGCAGCTTGGGTGTTAGCGCCTCCTACGAGCAGTACTTC
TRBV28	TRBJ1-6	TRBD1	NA	CASSSLQGAAVSPLHF	TGTGCCAGCAGTTCCTTACAGGGGGCAGCGGTGTCACCCCTCCACTTT
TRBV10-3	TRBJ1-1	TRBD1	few	CAISETGGGNTEAFF	TGTGCCATCAGTGAGACAGGGGGCGGCAACACTGAAGCTTTCTTT
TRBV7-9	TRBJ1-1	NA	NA	CASSGRNTEAFF	TGTGCCAGCAGCGGTAGGAACACTGAAGCTTTCTTT
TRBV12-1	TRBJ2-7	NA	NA	CASTPREQYF	TGTGCCAGCACCCCTCGCGAGCAGTACTTC
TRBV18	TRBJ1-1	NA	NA	CASSPPTGVLRNTEAFF	TGTGCCAGCTCACCACCAACGGGGGTGCTTAGGAACACTGAAGCTTTCTTT
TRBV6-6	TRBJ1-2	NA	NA	CASNGGSIYGYTF	TGTGCCAGCAACGGGGGGAGCATCTATGGCTACACCTTC
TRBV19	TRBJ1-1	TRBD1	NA	CASSRDRGRGEAFF	TGTGCCAGTAGTAGGGACAGGGGAAGGGGTGAAGCTTTCTTT
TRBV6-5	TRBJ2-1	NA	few	CASRPTYNEQFF	TGTGCCAGCCGCCCGACGTACAATGAGCAGTTCTTC
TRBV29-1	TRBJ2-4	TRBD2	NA	CSVRTSGSLGNIQYF	TGCAGCGTTAGGACTAGCGGGAGTTTGGGAAACATTCAGTACTTC
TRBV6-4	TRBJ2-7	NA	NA	CASRGPGIVYEQYF	TGTGCCAGCAGGGGCCCGGGGATCGTCTACGAGCAGTACTTC
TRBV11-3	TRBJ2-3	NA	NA	CASSRNRRADTQYF	TGTGCCAGCAGCAGAAATCGTAGGGCAGATACGCAGTATTTT
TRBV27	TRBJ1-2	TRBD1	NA	CASLSDRPAYGYTF	TGTGCCAGCCTTTCGGACAGGCCCGCCTATGGCTACACCTTC
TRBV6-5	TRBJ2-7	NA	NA	CASSYSSYEQYF	TGTGCCAGCAGTTACAGCAGCTACGAGCAGTACTTC
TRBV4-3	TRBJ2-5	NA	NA	CASSPRNPSRETQYF	TGCGCCAGCAGCCCACGGAACCCCAGCCGCGAGACCCAGTACTTC
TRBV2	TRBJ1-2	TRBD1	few	CASSAYRGNYGYTF	TGTGCCAGCAGTGCCTACAGGGGCAACTATGGCTACACCTTC
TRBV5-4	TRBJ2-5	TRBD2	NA	CASSLYGLAGALQETQYF	TGTGCCAGCAGCTTATACGGACTAGCGGGAGCGCTCCAAGAGACCCAGTACTTC
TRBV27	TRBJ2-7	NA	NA	CASSTLGGEQYF	TGTGCCAGCAGTACTCTTGGGGGCGAGCAGTACTTC
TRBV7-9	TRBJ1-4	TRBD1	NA	CASSGGTAGREKLFF	TGTGCCAGCAGTGGGGGGACAGCCGGCCGGGAAAAACTGTTTTTT
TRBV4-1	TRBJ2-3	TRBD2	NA	CASSRSGGRGTDTQYF	TGCGCCAGCAGCCGTAGCGGGGGCCGGGGCACAGATACGCAGTATTTT
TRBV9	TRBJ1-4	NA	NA	CASSVTSSEKLFF	TGTGCCAGCAGCGTTACAAGTTCAGAAAAACTGTTTTTT
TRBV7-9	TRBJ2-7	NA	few	CASSLTGRYYEQYF	TGTGCCAGCAGCTTAACCGGGAGATACTACGAGCAGTACTTC
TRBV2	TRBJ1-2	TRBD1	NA	CATDGRGRDYGYTF	TGTGCCACAGATGGCAGGGGGCGTGACTATGGCTACACCTTC
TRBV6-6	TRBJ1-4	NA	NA	CASRTVGANEKLFF	TGTGCCAGCAGAACGGTGGGGGCTAATGAAAAACTGTTTTTT
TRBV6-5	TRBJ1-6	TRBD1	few	CASSNDRGWNSPLHF	TGTGCCAGCAGTAACGACAGGGGGTGGAATTCACCCCTCCACTTT
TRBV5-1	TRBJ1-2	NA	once	CASSFITGTGGYTF	TGCGCCAGCAGTTTTATTACAGGGACCGGTGGCTACACCTTC
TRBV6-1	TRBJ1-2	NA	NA	CASSEGGASKRGYTF	TGTGCCAGCAGTGAGGGAGGAGCCTCGAAGCGCGGCTACACCTTC
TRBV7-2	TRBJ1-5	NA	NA	CATQTDQYQPQHF	TGTGCCACCCAGACAGATCAGTATCAGCCCCAGCATTTT
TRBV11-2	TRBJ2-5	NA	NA	CASSLGSISRETQYF	TGTGCCAGCAGCTTAGGTTCGATCAGCAGGGAGACCCAGTACTTC
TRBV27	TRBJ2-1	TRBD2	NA	CASSLLVAGSYNEQFF	TGTGCCAGCAGTTTATTAGTAGCGGGAAGCTACAATGAGCAGTTCTTC
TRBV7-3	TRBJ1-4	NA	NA	CASSLQGATNEKLFF	TGTGCCAGCAGCTTACAGGGAGCAACTAATGAAAAACTGTTTTTT
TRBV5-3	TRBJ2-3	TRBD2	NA	CARSLSAGVTTDTQYF	TGTGCCAGAAGCTTGTCGGCGGGGGTAACCACAGATACGCAGTATTTT
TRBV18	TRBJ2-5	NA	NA	CASSPSHGETQYF	TGTGCCAGCTCACCTTCCCATGGAGAGACCCAGTACTTC
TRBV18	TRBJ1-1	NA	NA	CASSPPQPKNTEAFF	TGTGCCAGCTCACCGCCACAGCCCAAGAACACTGAAGCTTTCTTT
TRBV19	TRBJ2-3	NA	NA	CASSLGSSADTQYF	TGTGCCAGTAGCCTCGGGAGCTCGGCAGATACGCAGTATTTT